This record concerns one TCR beta chain sequence. TCRdb keeps only in-frame clones here, not all; method: immunoSEQ multiplex PCR. The sample consists of approximately 120,000 clones, over 70% of them appearing once. This CDR3 contains 13 residues. Germline lookup yields CDR1 MNHEY and CDR2 SVGEGT. V was shortened by 3 bases and J by 6 bases, with 11 bases between the two germline ends. This record comes from a study of blood T cell repertoires in COVID-19. Study details: Some COVID-19 samples were acute and others convalescent; all came from the United States, Italy and Spain.

The rearrangement uses TRBV6-2 or TRBV6-3 and TRBJ1-2, with D hard to call. The TCR was taken from a human donor in a cohort sampled during active or convalescent COVID-19. The specimen sequenced was peripheral blood. The CDR3 DNA reads as TGTGCCAGCAGTTATCATCCGGGGAATGGCTACACCTTC. Translation gives CASSYHPGNGYTF.